The 24 T cell receptor beta chains below come from one sample, sequenced in a study of cytomegalovirus exposure and HLA in healthy donors. The study ran its PCR with 60 Vbeta and 13 Jbeta primers. TCRdb's copy holds only in-frame clones and misses some; the assay was immunoSEQ multiplex PCR. The table lists about 85,000 clones, 60% to 85% of them singletons. Sequencing used PBMCs. These TCRs come from a boy aged 5-17 years in good health and CMV-seronegative.

In regard to this clone: The identical CDR3 is also encoded by other nucleotide sequences in the sample. The chain is built from TRBV5-1 and TRBJ2-5; TRBD1 matches 8 bases. The germline V gene encodes CDR1 SGHRS and CDR2 YFSETQ. The CDR3 extends over 14 amino acids. The V and J ends lost 2 bases and 2 bases, in that order; junction bases with no gene match: 2. The CDR3, as DNA: TGCGCCAGCAGCTTAACAGGGGGGCAAGAGACCCAGTACTTC. Translated: CASSLTGGQETQYF.

With respect to this clone: A read error may account for a junction end that differs from germline. The chain has TRBV2 and TRBJ1-3; 7 positions match TRBD1. Germline CDR1 SNHLY, CDR2 FYNNEI. The CDR3 totals 14 residues. In DNA form, the CDR3 reads TGTGCCAGCAGTGAAGCGCCCACAGGGGTGCTGGTGGGATTT. Its translation is CASSEAPTGVLVGF.

The chain employs TRBV27 and TRBJ2-7, with D uncertain. The V and J ends lost 5 bases and 0 bases respectively, with 8 bases between them. The CDR3 runs to 13 residues. From germline, CDR1 is MNHEY and CDR2 SMNVEV (reference sequence). The CDR3: CASSALSSYEQYF. CDR3 in DNA: TGTGCCAGCAGTGCCCTTAGCTCCTACGAGCAGTACTTC.

This rearrangement joins TRBV9 to TRBJ1-2, with 8 bases matching TRBD1. CDR3 length equals 15 residues. With V trimmed by 3 bases and J by 8 bases, 12 bases remained unmatched. CDR1 and CDR2 (germline): SGDLS, YYNGEE. The CDR3 DNA reads as TGTGCCAGCAGCGAACTGGGACAGGAGTCCCACGGCTACACCTTC. It translates to CASSELGQESHGYTF.

The genes are TRBV9 and TRBJ2-5, with 7 bases that match TRBD1. The CDR3 runs 15 residues. V gave up 3 bases and J gave up 4 bases; unmatched junction bases: 9. The V gene's germline CDR1 is SGDLS and CDR2 YYNGEE. The CDR3 DNA sequence: TGTGCCAGCAGCGAGACGACAGGGTGGGGAGAGACCCAGTACTTC. It specifies CASSETTGWGETQYF.

The rearrangement uses TRBV6-5 and TRBJ2-1; TRBD1 agrees at 7 bases. Looked up from germline, CDR1 is MNHEY and CDR2 is SVGAGI. Unmatched junction bases numbered 14, after V lost 6 bases and J lost 9 bases. This CDR3 is 15 amino acids long. The CDR3 region is CASSPQGNTMSEQFF. The CDR3 DNA is TGTGCCAGCAGCCCACAGGGGAACACAATGAGTGAGCAGTTCTTC.

The CDR3 DNA reads as TGTGCCAGCAGCCCAACGTCCAGGGGGACGGGTAGCGGGGAGCTGTTTTTT. Encoded protein: CASSPTSRGTGSGELFF. The chain recombines TRBV4-2 with TRBJ2-2; 7 bases map to TRBD1. Germline trimming cut 4 bases from V and 7 bases from J; bases unmatched to any gene: 15. CDR3 length equals 17 residues. CDR1 and CDR2 from the germline V gene are LGHNA and YNFKEQ.

This chain links TRBV5-1 with TRBJ2-1; 8 bases align to TRBD1. The CDR3 consists of 16 residues. Germline V gene data show CDR1 as SGHRS and CDR2 as YFSETQ. The J segment lost 7 bases and the V segment lost 0 bases, leaving 9 bases of the junction unmatched. For the CDR3, the DNA is TGCGCCAGCAGCTTGGCGACAGGGGCTAGCCGTAATGAGCAGTTCTTC. This encodes CASSLATGASRNEQFF.

V usage is TRBV7-6 and J usage is TRBJ1-4; unclear D gene. This CDR3 has 14 residues. The V gene's germline CDR1 is SGHVS and CDR2 FNYEAQ. CDR3 sequence: CATTERLVREKLFF. The CDR3 DNA reads as TGTGCGACTACCGAAAGGCTCGTCAGGGAAAAACTGTTTTTT.

V is TRBV9 and J is TRBJ2-1; D is possibly TRBD2 (6 bases). The CDR3 contains 12 residues. V lost 4 bases to trimming and J lost 9 bases, with 11 bases between them. The germline V gene has CDR1 SGDLS and CDR2 YYNGEE. The CDR3 loop is CASSSIGGEQFF. DNA of the CDR3: TGTGCCAGCAGCTCAATCGGGGGTGAGCAGTTCTTC. Together with reference TRBV9 and TRBJ2-1, the CDR3 gives the full variable domain: DSGVTQTPKHLITATGQRVTLRCSPRSGDLSVYWYQQSLDQGLQFLIQYYNGEERAKGNILERFSAQQFPDLHSELNLSSLELGDSALYFCASSSIGGEQFFGPGTRLTVL.

The chain couples TRBV4-1 to TRBJ2-1; 8 bases are a match to TRBD1. Germline V gene data show CDR1 as MGHRA and CDR2 as YSYEKL. The CDR3 is 17 amino acids. Trimming at V came to 0 bases and at J to 5 bases, leaving 9 bases not matched to a gene. Written as DNA, the CDR3 is TGCGCCAGCAGCCAAGAACCTCAGGGGGCAATTAACAATGAGCAGTTCTTC. This gives the protein CASSQEPQGAINNEQFF.

The V and J genes are TRBV4-1 and TRBJ1-5; D uncertain. Germline CDR1 is MGHRA and CDR2 is YSYEKL. The V and J ends lost 4 bases and 2 bases respectively, with 9 bases between them. There are 14 residues in the CDR3. The CDR3 is CASSPSRGNQPQHF. The CDR3, as DNA: TGCGCCAGCAGCCCATCCCGGGGCAATCAGCCCCAGCATTTT.

CDR3 protein: CASSYSFLGGFYEQYF. CDR3 coding DNA: TGTGCCAGCAGTTACTCTTTCTTAGGAGGGTTTTACGAGCAGTACTTC. The chain carries TRBV6-5 and TRBJ2-7, with D perhaps TRBD2 (6 bases). The CDR3 covers 16 residues. Germline loops: CDR1 MNHEY, CDR2 SVGAGI. Trimming left V 0 bases short and J 4 bases short, with 16 bases between.

This clone has just a few counts. The chain employs TRBV7-2 and TRBJ2-7, with 9 bases matching TRBD2. Germline values: CDR1 SGHTA, CDR2 FQGNSA. Trimming cost V 6 bases and J 1 base; bases outside gene matches: 4. The length of the CDR3 is 14 residues. CDR3 amino acids: CASRSSGRSYEQYF. CDR3 nucleotide sequence: TGTGCCAGCAGAAGTAGCGGGAGATCCTACGAGCAGTACTTC.

This chain uses TRBV10-1 with TRBJ2-3, with 11 bases aligning to TRBD2. V lost 3 bases, J lost 2 bases, and 16 bases stayed unmatched. The CDR3 has 20 amino acids. Germline-derived CDR1 and CDR2 are WNHNN and SYGVQD (reference sequence). The CDR3: CASSDSGTSGFSGPTDTQYF. The DNA for the CDR3 is TGCGCCAGCAGTGATTCCGGGACTAGCGGCTTCTCGGGCCCCACAGATACGCAGTATTTT.

V gene TRBV5-1 combines with J gene TRBJ2-7; 9 bases line up with TRBD1. This CDR3 is built from 13 residues. With 10 bases clipped from V and 1 base from J, the junction kept 6 bases outside the gene matches. Germline loops: CDR1 SGHRS, CDR2 YFSETQ. The CDR3 reads CASRDRASYEQYF. CDR3 DNA: TGCGCCTCCCGGGACAGGGCGTCCTACGAGCAGTACTTC.

V and J are TRBV29-1 and TRBJ1-1, with a tentative D call TRBD1 (5 bases). The CDR3 is made up of 12 amino acids. V was shortened by 6 bases and J by 2 bases, with 10 bases between the two germline ends. Germline V gene sequence: CDR1 SQVTM, CDR2 ANQGSEA. CDR3 in amino acids: CSVGGTNTEAFF. The CDR3 region has the DNA TGCAGCGTGGGAGGGACTAACACTGAAGCTTTCTTT.

CDR3 amino acids: CAIGDSYEQYF. CDR3 sequence (DNA): TGTGCCATCGGGGACAGCTACGAGCAGTACTTC. The chain joins TRBV6-5 to TRBJ2-7, with 7 bases matching TRBD1. CDR3 length: 11 amino acids. Germline CDR1 MNHEY, CDR2 SVGAGI. The V segment lost 10 bases and the J segment 3 bases; nucleotides outside the gene matches: 3.

The CDR3 region has the DNA TGTGCCAGCAGCTTAAGCCAAGACTATGGCTACACCTTC. Protein product: CASSLSQDYGYTF. This chain uses TRBV7-9 with TRBJ1-2; no clear D gene. The germline gives CDR1 SEHNR, CDR2 FQNEAQ (reference sequence). V shed 2 bases and J shed 3 bases, with 7 bases lying between them. The CDR3 is made up of 13 amino acids. Together with reference TRBV7-9 and TRBJ1-2, the CDR3 gives the full variable domain: DTGVSQNPRHKITKRGQNVTFRCDPISEHNRLYWYRQTLGQGPEFLTYFQNEAQLEKSRLLSDRFSAERPKGSFSTLEIQRTEQGDSAMYLCASSLSQDYGYTFGSGTRLTVV.

The chain uses TRBV7-9 and TRBJ2-2; D not resolved. The V and J ends lost 6 bases and 7 bases respectively, with 15 bases between them. The germline gives CDR1 SEHNR, CDR2 FQNEAQ (reference sequence). This CDR3 spans 14 amino acids. CDR3 sequence (DNA): TGTGCCAGCAGTTCGATTAGTCGTGACGGGGAGCTGTTTTTT. Its translation: CASSSISRDGELFF. The whole variable domain, filled in from reference TRBV7-9 and TRBJ2-2, reads DTGVSQNPRHKITKRGQNVTFRCDPISEHNRLYWYRQTLGQGPEFLTYFQNEAQLEKSRLLSDRFSAERPKGSFSTLEIQRTEQGDSAMYLCASSSISRDGELFFGEGSRLTVL.

The chain has TRBV7-2 and TRBJ2-6; D not resolved. Trimming removed 1 base at V and 2 bases at J, with 6 bases between. The length of the CDR3 is 15 residues. CDR1 and CDR2 from the germline V gene are SGHTA and FQGNSA. The CDR3 reads CASSLERAGANVLTF. As DNA, the CDR3 is TGTGCCAGCAGCTTAGAGAGAGCTGGGGCCAACGTCCTGACTTTC.

The V gene is TRBV5-4, the J gene TRBJ2-7, with a weak D call TRBD2 (5 bases). Deletions cut 0 bases from V and 6 bases from J, with 16 bases between. Germline CDR1 reads SGHNT; CDR2 reads YYREEE (reference sequence). This CDR3 is 15 amino acids long. For the CDR3, the DNA is TGTGCCAGCAGCTTGGCCCTCGGGGATTGGGGCGAGCAGTACTTC. It encodes CASSLALGDWGEQYF.

V gene TRBV6-1 combines with J gene TRBJ1-1; D remains ambiguous. The CDR3 has 13 amino acids. Germline lookup yields CDR1 MNHNS and CDR2 SASEGT. Trimming removed 1 base from V and 7 bases from J, with 10 bases in between. The CDR3 protein is CASSEGQFYEAFF. The CDR3 region has the DNA TGTGCCAGCAGTGAAGGACAATTTTATGAAGCTTTCTTT.

This clone was found a few times. The CDR3 coding sequence is TGTGCCAGCAGCGTAGCGGCGGGGGCGGAGGAGACCCAGTACTTC. Protein: CASSVAAGAEETQYF. The gene calls are TRBV9 and TRBJ2-5; weak D call: TRBD2 (7 bases). V shed 0 bases and J shed 5 bases, with 14 bases lying between them. The CDR3 runs to 15 residues. Per germline, CDR1 SGDLS and CDR2 YYNGEE.